This record concerns one T cell receptor beta chain sequence. No antigen is known for it. Antigen-specific CD4+ T cells expanded by the ViraFEST assay with viral peptide pools were then sequenced. The authors isolated CD4+ T cells after around nine days of culture. Prior SARS-CoV-2 infection was absent in the vaccine recipients, as shown by negative nucleocapsid antibodies. A density of fewer than 2.5 million PBMC per well was used; these cells were cultured with about 10 IU/ml IL-2 and roughly 10 ug/ml peptides. These data come from a study of vaccination effects on CD4 cells after COVID-19. Study summary: Participants were given two doses of BNT162b2 or mRNA-1273 vaccine. Findings and caveats of the study: The study found marked clonal contraction of infection- and vaccine-induced clones late after vaccination.

TCRdb keeps only in-frame clones here, not all; method: immunoSEQ multiplex PCR. The table includes around 11,000 clones, about two thirds detected once. V trimming: 3 bases; J trimming: 5 bases; junction bases outside the gene matches: 9. The CDR3 sequence is 15 residues long. The germline V gene encodes CDR1 LNHDA and CDR2 SQIVND (reference sequence). Sequencing was performed on CD4+ T cells from PBMCs cultured with HCoV-229E spike peptides, taken before COVID-19 vaccination. This clonotype was sampled from a human donor who received a COVID-19 vaccine. The chain uses TRBV19 and TRBJ1-1, with 7 bases identical to TRBD1. Written as DNA, the CDR3 is TGTGCCAGTAGTATCGACAGGGTAAGAGGAACTGAAGCTTTCTTT. Translating it yields CASSIDRVRGTEAFF.